What follows describes a single T cell receptor (beta chain). The target antigen is unknown. Triplicate sorting captured about 300,000 cells each from every CD8+ T cell subset. cDNA libraries for TRB were generated by 5' RACE incorporating UMI labels. TCRdb re-called the 5' RACE reads; one entry per CDR3 protein, DNA not given. This sample's table reports 50,000 to 70,000 distinct CDR3 sequences. This sample was taken from a study of CXCR3-negative and CXCR3-positive naive CD8 T cells. Study at large: About 140 million TRB reads in total, about 1.5 +/- 0.3 million per library. Whole-study findings and limits: In naive cells, CXCR3-negative and CXCR3-positive subsets had similar TRBV-TRBJ usage; memory cells differed. Naive subsets were similarly diverse, while memory CD8+ repertoires were much less diverse. Relative to CXCR3-negative naive cells, CXCR3-positive naive cells had more hydrophobic TRB CDR3s.

This CDR3 is 15 amino acids long. The origin of this receptor is a human donor in good health. Some clones in this sample may be carry-over from other donors' samples. The chain combines TRBV21-1 with TRBJ2-1; the TCRdb D gene call, TRBD2, has no DNA to confirm it. TRBV21-1 is termed a pseudogene. The sequencing sample was made of naive CXCR3+ CD8+ T cells from blood. The subset here: CD45RO-CCR7+CD27+CD95- naive CD8+ T cells expressing CXCR3 (TNR3+). CDR3 sequence reads: CASRYSGFSYNEQFF.